This T cell receptor (beta chain) appears in the sequencing data of a study of technical replicates of blood from several donors. Sequenced by immunoSEQ multiplex PCR; TCRdb stores in-frame clones only, minus some. The table shows about 56,000 clones, with around 93% occurring only once. CDR1 and CDR2 from the germline V gene are LNHDA and SQIVND (reference sequence). Trimming cost V 5 bases and J 7 bases, with 18 bases left between them. CDR3 size: 16 residues. The chain has TRBV19 and TRBJ1-6; D perhaps matches TRBD1 (5 bases). This receptor was taken from a human donor in good health. Some clones in this sample may be carry-over from other donors' samples. Sequenced: PBMCs. CDR3 DNA sequence: TGTGCCAGTAGTGGGGACGGAGGGTACGCGAATTCACCCCTCCACTTT. This sequence encodes CASSGDGGYANSPLHF.